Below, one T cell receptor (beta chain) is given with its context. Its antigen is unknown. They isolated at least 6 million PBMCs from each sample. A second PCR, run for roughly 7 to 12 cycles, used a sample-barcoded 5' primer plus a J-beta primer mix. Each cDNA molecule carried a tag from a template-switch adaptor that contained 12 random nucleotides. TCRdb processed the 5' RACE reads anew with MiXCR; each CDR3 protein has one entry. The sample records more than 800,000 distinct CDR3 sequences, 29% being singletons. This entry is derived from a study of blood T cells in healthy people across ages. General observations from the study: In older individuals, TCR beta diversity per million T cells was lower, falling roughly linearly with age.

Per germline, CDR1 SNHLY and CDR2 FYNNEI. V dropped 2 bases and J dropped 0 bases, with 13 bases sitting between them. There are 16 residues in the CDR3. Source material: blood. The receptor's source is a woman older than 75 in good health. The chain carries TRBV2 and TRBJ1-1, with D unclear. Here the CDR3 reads CASSERVINLNTEAFF. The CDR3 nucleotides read TGTGCCAGCAGTGAACGCGTGATCAACCTGAACACTGAAGCTTTCTTT.